The rows below give T cell receptor beta chains drawn from one sample of a study of T cells in Graves' hyperthyroidism and ophthalmopathy. In TCRdb, the multiplex PCR reads were re-called with MiXCR into one record per CDR3 protein. This table holds about 640,000 distinct CDR3 sequences, roughly 45% found once. The sample taken for sequencing was peripheral blood or thyroid tissue (not recorded which). These receptors all come from an adult man with Graves' disease, either hyperthyroidism or ophthalmopathy (not recorded which). Each CDR3 is given with its conserved first and last residue. The D gene is left open where the match is weak. Clone size is stated in some rows and not others, as once, few, many or a class when expanded.

clone_size d_call j_call v_call cdr3_aa cdr3_nt
many TRBD1 TRBJ1-2 TRBV7-8 CASSEWTGNYGYTF TGTGCCAGCAGCGAATGGACAGGGAACTATGGCTACACCTTC
NA TRBD1 TRBJ2-7 TRBV20-1 CSAGRTGEEQYF TGCAGTGCAGGACGGACAGGGGAGGAGCAGTACTTC
many NA TRBJ2-5 TRBV7-3 CASSLTASETQYF TGTGCCAGCAGCTTAACAGCGTCGGAGACCCAGTACTTC
once NA TRBJ1-5 TRBV2 CASSWGRKHF TGTGCCAGCAGTTGGGGGCGGAAGCATTTT
NA NA TRBJ2-5 TRBV5-1 CASSLDGAALTQYF TGCGCCAGCAGCTTGGACGGCGCCGCACTTACCCAGTACTTC
many NA TRBJ1-1 TRBV29-1 CSVYSGTGEAFF TGCAGCGTTTACTCAGGGACGGGTGAAGCTTTCTTT
NA TRBD1 TRBJ2-7 TRBV29-1 CSVEMRTGGPYEQYF TGCAGCGTTGAAATGCGGACAGGGGGACCCTACGAGCAGTACTTC
few TRBD1 TRBJ1-2 TRBV7-9 CASSLGGTAKGYTF TGTGCCAGCAGCTTAGGCGGGACAGCAAAAGGCTACACCTTC
NA TRBD1 TRBJ1-4 TRBV10-3 CAISDTGTGLNEKLFF TGTGCCATCAGTGACACTGGGACAGGGCTTAATGAAAAACTGTTTTTT
many NA TRBJ1-2 TRBV2 CASGGVGVGYGYTF TGTGCCAGCGGGGGGGTAGGGGTAGGCTATGGCTACACCTTC
NA TRBD1 TRBJ2-7 TRBV19 CATREGTGYEQYF TGTGCCACCAGAGAGGGGACAGGCTACGAGCAGTACTTC
NA NA TRBJ1-2 TRBV19 CASRPAGNNYGYTF TGTGCCAGCCGGCCGGCGGGGAATAACTATGGCTACACCTTC
few NA TRBJ1-4 TRBV20-1 CSARDEKKLFF TGCAGTGCTAGAGATGAAAAAAAACTGTTTTTT
many TRBD1 TRBJ1-1 TRBV29-1 CSVFRDRADSAFF TGCAGCGTCTTTAGAGACAGGGCTGATTCGGCTTTCTTT
NA NA TRBJ1-5 TRBV25-1 CASFNQPQHF TGTGCCAGCTTCAATCAGCCCCAGCATTTT
many NA TRBJ1-2 TRBV5-1 CASSLQGVGYGYTF TGCGCCAGCAGCCTGCAGGGAGTCGGATATGGCTACACCTTC
NA NA TRBJ1-2 TRBV7-9 CASSQDLGRDGNYGYTF TGTGCCAGCAGCCAAGATCTGGGGCGAGACGGGAACTATGGCTACACCTTC
NA NA TRBJ2-5 TRBV7-9 CASSLDFGFGETQYF TGTGCCAGCAGCTTAGATTTCGGGTTTGGGGAGACCCAGTACTTC
NA NA TRBJ1-2 TRBV20-1 CSAWTADYGYTF TGCAGTGCTTGGACAGCCGACTATGGCTACACCTTC
once TRBD1 TRBJ2-5 TRBV10-3 CAISSGGLETQYF TGTGCCATCAGCTCAGGGGGTTTGGAGACCCAGTACTTC
few NA TRBJ1-1 TRBV7-9 CASSLGGFGRMNTEAFF TGTGCCAGCAGCTTAGGAGGGTTTGGCAGGATGAACACTGAAGCTTTCTTT
many NA TRBJ1-6 TRBV7-3 CASSLDRNSPLHF TGTGCCAGCAGCTTAGATCGGAATTCACCCCTCCACTTT
few TRBD1 TRBJ1-2 TRBV20-1 CSAITGGPISYTF TGCAGTGCTATAACAGGGGGCCCTATCTCCTACACCTTC
many TRBD1 TRBJ1-6 TRBV19 CASRTGPNSPLHF TGTGCCAGCAGGACAGGACCTAATTCACCCCTCCACTTT
NA TRBD1 TRBJ1-5 TRBV12-3/TRBV12-4 CASSTTGGTNQPQHF TGTGCCAGCAGTACTACAGGGGGGACCAATCAGCCCCAGCATTTT
NA TRBD2 TRBJ2-5 TRBV5-8 CASSQGAGQETQYF TGTGCCAGCAGCCAAGGAGCGGGGCAAGAGACCCAGTACTTC
few NA TRBJ1-3 TRBV2 CASRGTGNTIYF TGTGCCAGCAGGGGGACTGGAAACACCATATATTTT
NA NA TRBJ1-4 TRBV4-1 CASSQDMGAGEKLFF TGCGCCAGCAGCCAAGATATGGGGGCAGGGGAAAAACTGTTTTTT
NA NA TRBJ1-2 TRBV7-6 CASSLRPGNYGYTF TGTGCCAGCAGCTTAAGGCCAGGGAACTATGGCTACACCTTC
many NA TRBJ1-2 TRBV4-1 CASSLLEGLNYGYTF TGCGCCAGCAGCCTTCTTGAGGGGCTCAACTATGGCTACACCTTC
once NA TRBJ1-6 TRBV5-8 CASSFGEQDSPMRNSPLHF TGTGCCAGCAGCTTCGGGGAACAGGATTCCCCAATGAGGAATTCACCCCTCCACTTT
NA NA TRBJ1-2 TRBV11-1 CASSFYICSAKAYGYTF NA
many TRBD1 TRBJ1-5 TRBV7-2 CASSSGQGSNQPQHF TGTGCCAGCAGCTCGGGACAGGGGAGCAATCAGCCCCAGCATTTT
many NA TRBJ1-5 TRBV15 CATSRPGTPHSNQPQHF TGTGCCACCAGCAGACCCGGGACACCCCATAGCAATCAGCCCCAGCATTTT
once NA TRBJ1-2 TRBV2 CASLEGQIYGYTF TGTGCCAGCCTGGAAGGACAGATCTATGGCTACACCTTC
few TRBD2 TRBJ2-5 TRBV7-3 CASSLSGGHETQYF TGTGCCAGCAGCTTAAGCGGGGGGCACGAGACCCAGTACTTC
few NA TRBJ2-2 TRBV7-9 CASSSGTQNTGELFF TGTGCCAGCAGCTCCGGGACACAGAACACCGGGGAGCTGTTTTTT
NA TRBD2 TRBJ2-5 TRBV29-1 CSVNSGRSFAETQYF TGCAGCGTTAATAGCGGGAGATCTTTCGCGGAGACCCAGTACTTC
many NA TRBJ2-5 TRBV29-1 CSVAHGQETQYF TGCAGCGTTGCCCACGGTCAAGAGACCCAGTACTTC
many TRBD2 TRBJ2-7 TRBV20-1 CSARLANYDEQYF TGCAGTGCCCGACTAGCGAACTATGACGAGCAGTACTTC
few TRBD1 TRBJ2-5 TRBV20-1 CSAREQGLKETQYF TGCAGTGCTAGAGAACAGGGGCTAAAAGAGACCCAGTACTTC
few NA TRBJ1-6 TRBV5-1 CASSFGGQYNSPLHF TGCGCCAGCAGCTTCGGAGGGCAATATAATTCACCCCTCCACTTT
NA TRBD1 TRBJ2-7 TRBV24-1 CATSDPPNRQGGGGYEQYF TGTGCCACCAGTGACCCGCCAAATAGACAGGGGGGAGGGGGCTACGAGCAGTACTTC
many TRBD1 TRBJ2-2 TRBV2 CASTDRANAGELFF TGTGCCAGCACTGACAGGGCGAACGCCGGGGAGCTGTTTTTT
once TRBD1 TRBJ1-5 TRBV5-1 CASSFGQMTGGHQPQHF TGCGCCAGCAGCTTCGGCCAGATGACAGGGGGGCATCAGCCCCAGCATTTT
many NA TRBJ2-5 TRBV6-5 CASSDSFGETQYF TGTGCCAGCAGTGATAGCTTCGGAGAGACCCAGTACTTC
NA TRBD1 TRBJ2-5 TRBV29-1 CSVTTGQVGEAQYF TGCAGCGTGACGACAGGGCAGGTCGGTGAGGCCCAGTACTTC
NA TRBD1 TRBJ1-2 TRBV7-2 CASSLTILDRGYGYTF TGTGCCAGCAGCTTGACCATACTCGACAGGGGGTATGGCTACACCTTC
NA NA TRBJ2-5 TRBV29-1 CSVRLAGQGSETQYF TGCAGCGTTCGACTAGCGGGACAGGGGTCAGAGACCCAGTACTTC
NA NA TRBJ1-6 TRBV6-5 CASSFADNSPLHF TGTGCCAGCAGTTTTGCAGATAATTCACCCCTCCACTTT
NA NA TRBJ1-5 TRBV19 CASRNDGNQPQHF TGTGCCAGTAGAAACGACGGTAATCAGCCCCAGCATTTT
few TRBD1 TRBJ2-5 TRBV5-6 CASSSGGPRETQYF TGTGCCAGCAGCTCAGGGGGCCCACGGGAGACCCAGTACTTC
NA NA TRBJ1-1 TRBV7-9 CASSQGRSRGGNTEAFF TGTGCCAGCAGCCAAGGGCGGTCGAGGGGAGGGAACACTGAAGCTTTCTTT
NA NA TRBJ1-6 TRBV9 CASRDFSYNSPLHF TGTGCCAGCAGGGATTTCTCCTATAATTCACCCCTCCACTTT
many NA TRBJ1-2 TRBV7-8 CASSFGGVDGYTF TGTGCCAGCAGCTTCGGGGGCGTTGATGGCTACACCTTC
NA NA TRBJ1-6 TRBV7-2 CASSLFGPASSYNSPLHF TGTGCCAGCAGCTTGTTCGGTCCCGCCAGCTCCTATAATTCACCCCTCCACTTT
few NA TRBJ2-5 TRBV7-9 CASSLVGPIGETQYF TGTGCCAGCAGCTTAGTGGGCCCCATTGGAGAGACCCAGTACTTC
NA NA TRBJ2-5 TRBV24-1 CATSDRNTGQPQYF TGTGCCACCAGTGATAGAAATACCGGGCAGCCCCAGTACTTC
NA TRBD1 TRBJ1-2 TRBV2 CATSDLGGPAGYTF TGTGCCACCAGTGACCTAGGGGGCCCCGCGGGCTACACCTTC